The TCR beta chain described here comes from a study of T cell responses to AZD1222 COVID-19 vaccine. Study conclusions and caveats: Researchers report vaccine-associated CD4 TCRs spanning spike, with dominance at 160-218 and 743-854.

Produced via immunoSEQ multiplex PCR; TCRdb's table is partial and in-frame only. The sample lists about 120,000 clones, roughly 90% occurring once. This clone came up once. The antigen remains undetermined. There are 15 residues in the CDR3. V was cut by 3 bases and J by 3 bases, with 15 bases left in between. CDR1 and CDR2 (germline): MNHEY, SMNVEV (reference sequence). This sequence joins TRBV27 and TRBJ2-7; D is unresolved. The TCR comes from an adult in good health. The sample consisted of peripheral blood, taken on day 0 of AZD1222 vaccination. CDR3 in amino acids: CASSFLQTPYYEQYF. The CDR3 DNA sequence: TGTGCCAGCAGTTTTTTACAGACCCCGTACTACGAGCAGTACTTC.